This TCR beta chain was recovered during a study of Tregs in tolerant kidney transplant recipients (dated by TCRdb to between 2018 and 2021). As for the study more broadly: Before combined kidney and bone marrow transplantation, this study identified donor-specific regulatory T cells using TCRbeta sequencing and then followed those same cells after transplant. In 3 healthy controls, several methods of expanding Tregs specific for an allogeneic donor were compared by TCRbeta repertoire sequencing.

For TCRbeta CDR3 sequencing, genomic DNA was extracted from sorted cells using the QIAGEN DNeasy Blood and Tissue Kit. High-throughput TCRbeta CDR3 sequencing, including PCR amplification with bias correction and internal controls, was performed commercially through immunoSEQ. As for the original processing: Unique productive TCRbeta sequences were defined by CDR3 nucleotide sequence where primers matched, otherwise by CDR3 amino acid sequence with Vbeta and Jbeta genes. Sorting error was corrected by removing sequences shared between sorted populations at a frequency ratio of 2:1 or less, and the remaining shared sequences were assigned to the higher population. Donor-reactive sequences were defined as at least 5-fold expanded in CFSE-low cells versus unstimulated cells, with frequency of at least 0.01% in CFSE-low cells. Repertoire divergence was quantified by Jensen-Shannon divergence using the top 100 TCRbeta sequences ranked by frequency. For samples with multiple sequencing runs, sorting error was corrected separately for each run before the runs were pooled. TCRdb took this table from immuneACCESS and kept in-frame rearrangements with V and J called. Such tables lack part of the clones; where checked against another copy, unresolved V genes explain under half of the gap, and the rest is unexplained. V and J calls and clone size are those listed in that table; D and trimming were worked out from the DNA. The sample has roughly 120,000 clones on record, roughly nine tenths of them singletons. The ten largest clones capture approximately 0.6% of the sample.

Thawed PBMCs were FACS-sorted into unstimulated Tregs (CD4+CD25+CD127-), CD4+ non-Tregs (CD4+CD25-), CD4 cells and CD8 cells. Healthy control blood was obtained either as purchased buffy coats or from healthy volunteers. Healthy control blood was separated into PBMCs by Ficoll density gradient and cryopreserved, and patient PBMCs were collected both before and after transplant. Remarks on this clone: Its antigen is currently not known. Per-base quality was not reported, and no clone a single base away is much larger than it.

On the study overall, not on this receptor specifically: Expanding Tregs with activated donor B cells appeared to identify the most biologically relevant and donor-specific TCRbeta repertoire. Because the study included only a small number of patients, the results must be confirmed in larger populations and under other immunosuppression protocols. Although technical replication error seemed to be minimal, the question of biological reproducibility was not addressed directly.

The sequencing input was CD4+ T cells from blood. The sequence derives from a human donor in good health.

The CDR3 has the sequence CASTAIAGGHSGELFF. The nucleotides are TGTGCCAGCACCGCAATAGCGGGGGGGCATTCCGGGGAGCTGTTTTTT. The chain employs TRBV5-4 and TRBJ2-2; 11 central nucleotides agree with TRBD2. CDR3 length: 16 amino acids, cysteine to phenylalanine. Only the CDR3 region is kept as DNA, spanning 48 bases read in frame from base 1. Clipping removes 6 bases from V and 6 bases from J, with 10 as the unmatched junction base count. The germline V gene (reference sequence) provides CDR1 SGHNT and CDR2 YYREEE.